These 7 T cell receptor beta chains were sequenced from one sample in a study of Ad26.COV2.S vaccination and SARS-CoV-2 variants. Treatment specified: roughly 19 received Ad26.COV2.S at low or high dose, single or two shots; several received placebo; per-sample allocation not given. The investigators took samples on day 63 after the first vaccine or placebo injection. The method was immunoSEQ multiplex PCR; TCRdb's version includes in-frame clones alone and lacks a portion of them. The sample yields 300,000 to 500,000 clones, 80% to 90% seen once. The sample in question was peripheral blood, obtained in a trial of Ad26.COV2.S vaccine versus placebo. The receptor source for this set is a person aged 18-60 years who received the Ad26.COV2.S COVID-19 vaccine or a placebo.

The CDR3 here is CTSSQERKKRNEQYF. For the CDR3, the DNA is TGCACCAGCAGCCAAGAACGGAAAAAGAGGAACGAGCAGTACTTC. The V and J genes are TRBV1 and TRBJ2-7; the table's D gene call, TRBD2, was not cross checked with the DNA. TRBV1 is labeled a pseudogene. The CDR3 sequence is 15 residues long.

The chain couples TRBV18 to TRBJ1-2, with unresolved D. Germline V lookup: CDR1 KGHSH, CDR2 LQKENI. With 2 bases removed from V and 3 bases from J, the gap between germline ends came to 7 bases. The CDR3 length is 13 residues. The CDR3, as DNA: TGTGCCAGCTCACCAAGGACTGACTATGGCTACACCTTC. This gives the protein CASSPRTDYGYTF. The full variable domain, completed using reference TRBV18 and TRBJ1-2, is NAGVMQNPRHLVRRRGQEARLRCSPMKGHSHVYWYRQLPEEGLKFMVYLQKENIIDESGMPKERFSAEFPKEGPSILRIQQVVRGDSAAYFCASSPRTDYGYTFGSGTRLTVV.

The rearrangement uses TRBV10-1 and TRBJ2-1; D unclear. V gave up 5 bases and J gave up 1 base, with 12 bases separating them. The V gene's germline CDR1 is WNHNN and CDR2 SYGVQD (reference sequence). This CDR3 spans 15 amino acids. CDR3 sequence reads: CASSSADLSYNEQFF. CDR3 DNA sequence: TGCGCCAGCAGTTCGGCAGACCTATCCTACAATGAGCAGTTCTTC.

V gene TRBV5-1 combines with J gene TRBJ1-2; 10 bases are shared with TRBD1. The CDR3 sequence is 16 residues long. Germline V CDR1 and CDR2: SGHRS, YFSETQ. V gave up 5 bases and J gave up 4 bases; unmatched junction bases: 11. The DNA of the CDR3 is TGCGCCAGCAGACTCATCCGGGACAGGGGATTCTATGGCTACACCTTC. Translation: CASRLIRDRGFYGYTF.

This clone appeared a single time. The J gene is TRBJ1-1, the V gene TRBV6-2 or TRBV6-3; D remains unclear. V was pared by 5 bases and J by 2 bases, with 15 bases between. From germline, CDR1 is MNHEY and CDR2 SVGEGT. This CDR3 contains 15 residues. CDR3 sequence reads: CASSTERGSNTEAFF. The CDR3 DNA follows: TGTGCCAGCAGTACAGAGCGTGGCAGCAACACTGAAGCTTTCTTT.

The chain is built from TRBV2 and TRBJ2-7; D might be TRBD2 (6 bases). V was pared by 1 base and J by 3 bases, with 16 bases between. The CDR3 is made up of 16 amino acids. Germline CDR1 SNHLY, CDR2 FYNNEI. The CDR3 spells CASSEEGTQTYYEQYF. CDR3 coding DNA: TGTGCCAGCAGTGAAGAGGGGACTCAAACCTACTACGAGCAGTACTTC.

This clone came up once. The chain combines TRBV7-8 with TRBJ2-7, with D unresolved. The CDR3 length is 12 residues. The germline V and J ends were trimmed by 5 bases and 3 bases, with 8 bases remaining between them. Germline V lookup: CDR1 SGHVS, CDR2 FQNEAQ. The CDR3 spells CASSKRDYEQYF. Written as DNA, the CDR3 is TGTGCCAGCAGCAAAAGGGACTACGAGCAGTACTTC.